The rows below give T cell receptor beta chains drawn from one sample of a study of blood T cell repertoires in COVID-19. Sequencing was performed with immunoSEQ multiplex PCR; in TCRdb, only in-frame clones are kept and a portion is missing. The top ten clones hold roughly 6.3% of a sample with approximately 280,000 clones, around nine tenths of them seen once. The sample was PBMCs or T cells enriched from blood (not recorded which). Receptor source: a woman aged 40 to 55 who had recovered from COVID-19. Each CDR3 is given with its conserved first and last residue. Fields, in order: V gene, clone size, J gene, D gene, CDR3 DNA, CDR3 protein. The D gene is left open where the match is weak. The listing skips clone size in some rows; elsewhere it reads once, few, many or a size class.

TRBV27	.	TRBJ1-6	.	TGTGCCAGCACCCCGGTGGGGGCAGGGCTAATCAATTCACCCCTCCACTTT	CASTPVGAGLINSPLHF
TRBV4-3	once	TRBJ1-6	TRBD1	TGCGCCAGCAGCCAAGACAGGGGGTACAATTCACCCCTCCACTTT	CASSQDRGYNSPLHF
TRBV28	.	TRBJ1-5	.	TGTGCCAGCACCAAAATGGGGCAGAATCAGCCCCAGCATTTT	CASTKMGQNQPQHF
TRBV24-1	.	TRBJ2-5	.	TGTGCCACCAGTGATTCCGAAACCACGTGGAGGGCCCAAGAGACCCAGTACTTC	CATSDSETTWRAQETQYF
TRBV27	.	TRBJ2-3	.	TGTGCCAGCAGTTTGAGAGGGCAAGATACGCAGTATTTT	CASSLRGQDTQYF
TRBV21-1	.	TRBJ1-3	.	TGTGCCAGCAGTATGTGCGGCTCTGGAAACACCATATATTTT	CASSMCGSGNTIYF
TRBV24-1	.	TRBJ2-2	.	TGTGCCACCAGTGACCCCGCCGGGGAGCTGTTTTTT	CATSDPAGELFF
TRBV5-3	.	TRBJ2-3	.	TGTGCCAGAAGCTTGGACGGCGGGAGCACAGATACGCAGTATTTT	CARSLDGGSTDTQYF
TRBV7-3	.	TRBJ1-2	TRBD1	TGTGCCAGCAGCTCGACAGGGGTACGAGGCTACACCTTC	CASSSTGVRGYTF
TRBV2	.	TRBJ2-7	.	TGTGCCAGCAGTTTACGCTCTAGCGCAACCTACGAGCAGTACTTC	CASSLRSSATYEQYF
TRBV6-2/TRBV6-3	.	TRBJ2-1	TRBD1	TGTGCCAGCAGCTTACAACAGGGGGCAGGTGAGCAGTTCTTC	CASSLQQGAGEQFF
TRBV11-2	.	TRBJ1-4	.	TGTGCCAGCAGCCCCTGGGGAGGGCAGGCTGAAAAACTGTTTTTT	CASSPWGGQAEKLFF
TRBV5-1	.	TRBJ1-1	TRBD1	TGCGCCAGCAGCTTGTTCCAGGGGGGAGGTGAAGCTTTCTTT	CASSLFQGGGEAFF
TRBV6-5	.	TRBJ2-3	TRBD1	TGTGCCAGCATTCGGGACAGGGCCACACATACGCAGTATTTT	CASIRDRATHTQYF
TRBV2	.	TRBJ2-7	.	TGTGCCAGCAGTGAGGCGGACGAGCAGTACTTC	CASSEADEQYF
TRBV25-1	.	TRBJ2-5	.	TGTGCCAGCAGTGTCCCGGGATACTTAAAAGAGACCCAGTACTTC	CASSVPGYLKETQYF
TRBV21-1	many	TRBJ2-1	.	TGTGCCAGCAGCAAAAGGGCGGTAGCGGATGCTGACAATGAGCAGTTCTTC	CASSKRAVADADNEQFF
TRBV2	few	TRBJ2-1	TRBD2	TGTGCCAGCACAGCTAGCGGGAGGGTTTCTGAGCAGTTCTTC	CASTASGRVSEQFF
TRBV11-2	.	TRBJ2-7	.	TGTGCCACCCGGGGGCGGGGGAACTACGAGCAGTACTTC	CATRGRGNYEQYF
TRBV27	.	TRBJ1-5	.	TGTGCCAGCAATAGGACAGTCGCCGTGGCTCTTTGCCCCCAGCATTTT	CASNRTVAVALCPQHF
TRBV20-1	.	TRBJ1-1	.	TGCAGTCATTGGGGGCCCGGGGCTTTCTTT	CSHWGPGAFF
TRBV28	.	TRBJ1-4	TRBD1	TGTGCCAGCACCTCCATCCGGGACAGATTTAATGAAAAACTGTTTTTT	CASTSIRDRFNEKLFF
TRBV6-5	.	TRBJ2-1	TRBD2	TGTGCCAGCACGGGTGGCGGGAGGCGGGATGAGCAGTTCTTC	CASTGGGRRDEQFF
TRBV6-2/TRBV6-3	.	TRBJ1-2	.	TGTGCCAGCAGTTACTCGCAGGGCGCGGATGGCTACACCTTC	CASSYSQGADGYTF
TRBV5-8	.	TRBJ2-4	.	TGTGCCAGCAGCTTTGCGGTGATTCAGTACTTC	CASSFAVIQYF
TRBV7-8	few	TRBJ1-6	.	TGTGCCAGCAGCTTAGCAGAGGATTCACCCCTCCACTTT	CASSLAEDSPLHF
TRBV27	few	TRBJ2-7	.	TGTGCCAGCAGTTTCGGGGGCTCCTACGAGCAGTACTTC	CASSFGGSYEQYF
TRBV2	.	TRBJ2-1	TRBD2	TGTGCCAGCAGAAAGACTAGCGGGGCCTCCTACAATGAGCAGTTCTTC	CASRKTSGASYNEQFF
TRBV23-1	once	TRBJ2-1	.	TGCGCCAGCAGCCTTACAGGGTTACTCTCCTACAATGAGCAGTTCTTC	CASSLTGLLSYNEQFF
TRBV7-8	.	TRBJ2-7	.	TGTGCCAGCAGCTTAGTTCAGGGGATCGAGCAGTACTTC	CASSLVQGIEQYF
TRBV6-5	.	TRBJ1-4	.	TGTGCCAGCCTAAAACGGGGGACTAATGAAAAACTGTTTTTT	CASLKRGTNEKLFF
TRBV4-1	.	TRBJ1-4	.	TGCGCCAGCAGCCAAGTAACAGGAACTAATGAAAAACTGTTTTTT	CASSQVTGTNEKLFF
TRBV11-3	.	TRBJ1-1	.	TGTGCCAGCAGCATAGACGAGGGCACTGAAGCTTTCTTT	CASSIDEGTEAFF
TRBV15	.	TRBJ1-2	.	TGTGCCACCAGCAGAGAAGTTTCAGGGAACTATGGCTACACCTTC	CATSREVSGNYGYTF
TRBV12-3/TRBV12-4	.	TRBJ2-1	.	TGTGCCAGCAGTCCAAGAGATGAGCAGTTCTTC	CASSPRDEQFF
TRBV2	.	TRBJ1-1	.	TGTGCCAGCGGAGAGTGGCCCTTGAACACTGAAGCTTTCTTT	CASGEWPLNTEAFF
TRBV28	.	TRBJ2-5	TRBD2	TGTGCCAGCAGTTTAATCGGGAGGGGGGTTGGGGAGACCCAGTACTTC	CASSLIGRGVGETQYF
TRBV2	.	TRBJ1-1	TRBD1	TGTGCCAGCAGTTACACCCCGGGACAGGCAGCGTTT	CASSYTPGQAAF
TRBV29-1	.	TRBJ2-3	TRBD2	TGCAGCGGTGGTCGGACTAGCGGCAGCACAGATACGCAGTATTTT	CSGGRTSGSTDTQYF
TRBV6-5	once	TRBJ1-5	.	TGTGCCAGCAGTTACTCGAGTTCGGAGAATCAGCCCCAGCATTTT	CASSYSSSENQPQHF
TRBV18	.	TRBJ2-1	.	TGTGCCAGCTCACCCCGTGAGGCTGGTGAGCAGTTCTTC	CASSPREAGEQFF
TRBV25-1	.	TRBJ2-7	.	TGTGCCAGCAGTGAAGTCCAGGACTACGAGCAGTACTTC	CASSEVQDYEQYF
TRBV7-8	once	TRBJ2-1	TRBD2	TGTGCCAGCAGCAACACATTAGCGGGAGCAAGCTCCTACAATGAGCAGTTCTTC	CASSNTLAGASSYNEQFF
TRBV20-1	.	TRBJ1-1	.	TGCAGTGCTGACGTGCGGGGAGCTTTCTTT	CSADVRGAFF
TRBV19	once	TRBJ1-2	.	TGTGCCAGTAGTATAGGTGGTCAGGCTCCTAACTATGGCTACACCTTC	CASSIGGQAPNYGYTF
TRBV6-5	.	TRBJ1-5	.	TGTGCCAGCAGTACAGGGAAGTCGGGGAATCAGCCCCAGCATTTT	CASSTGKSGNQPQHF
TRBV6-2/TRBV6-3	.	TRBJ2-7	.	TGTGCCAGCAGTGACCCCGGGACAAGGACCTACGAGCAGTACTTC	CASSDPGTRTYEQYF
TRBV7-3	.	TRBJ2-5	.	TGTGCCAGCAGCTCCCAGGACACCTCCCAAGAGACCCAGTACTTC	CASSSQDTSQETQYF
TRBV18	.	TRBJ1-5	TRBD1	TGTGCCAGCTCACCAGGACAGGGGAAGGATGGCAATCAGCCCCAGCATTTT	CASSPGQGKDGNQPQHF
TRBV19	few	TRBJ2-3	.	TGTGCCAGTAGTAGGGGGGAGAGGACAGATACGCAGTATTTT	CASSRGERTDTQYF
TRBV3-1/TRBV3-2	.	TRBJ2-7	TRBD1	TGTGCCAGCAGCCCCGGACAGGATTCCTACGAGCAGTACTTC	CASSPGQDSYEQYF
TRBV18	.	TRBJ1-1	TRBD1	TGTGCCAGCTCACCTAGGGGGCTGCCCCAGAACACTGAAGCTTTCTTT	CASSPRGLPQNTEAFF
TRBV11-3	.	TRBJ2-1	.	TGTGCCAGCAGCTTAGGCGGGCAGTTGGGGCAGTTCTTC	CASSLGGQLGQFF